This T cell receptor beta chain was recorded in a study of shared clonotypes between healthy human individuals. Assay: immunoSEQ multiplex PCR; the TCRdb copy retains only in-frame clones and omits some. The data contain about 980,000 clones, 76% of them singletons. This clone has at least ten counts. V was shortened by 4 bases and J by 11 bases, with 12 bases between the two germline ends. The CDR3 is 12 residues long. In germline, CDR1 is MNHNS, CDR2 SASEGT. J is TRBJ1-5 and V is TRBV6-1; a weak D match, TRBD1 (6 bases). Sequencing was performed on memory CD4+ T cells sorted from blood. Subset in this sample: CD45RA-negative fraction. The sequence was obtained from a man aged 18 to 30 in good health. The CDR3 bases are TGTGCCAGCAGTGGGGGGGGGCTCTCCCAGCATTTT. Protein product: CASSGGGLSQHF.